Here is one T cell receptor (beta chain) with its context. This clone qualifies as medium-sized (0.01 to 0.1%). Its recognized antigen is unknown. The input lacks base qualities; no much larger clone sits a single base away. Libraries were built with the immunoSEQ multiplex PCR assay. For the multiplex PCR, a mixture combining 60 forward primers for TCR Vbeta segments and 13 reverse primers for TCR Jbeta segments was used. Amplification of the CDR3 region of rearranged TCR beta genes was performed with a multiplex PCR assay on genomic DNA. On the Illumina HiSeq System, the amplified TCR beta libraries were sequenced as 87-base-pair reads. Regarding the original processing steps: Across the 670 or so repertoires, a later analysis counted around 80 million unique TCR beta chains, roughly 11 million of which were shared by at least two donors. A nearest-neighbor algorithm error-corrected the raw reads and collapsed the reads into unique sequences, merging closely related sequences to remove PCR and sequencing errors. V, D and J gene segments were assigned by aligning CDR3 sequences to IMGT reference sequences. For a sequence to be retained, a match of at least six nucleotides was required to both a V gene segment and a J gene segment. Rearrangements were classified as productive when the CDR3 lacked stop codons and remained in frame with V and J, and all other rearrangements were classified as non-productive. CDR3 was defined according to IMGT convention as the region running from the second conserved V-encoded cysteine to the conserved J-encoded phenylalanine. Sequences without an unambiguous match to a single V gene segment were excluded from the earlier analysis of approximately 600 of the donors. In an earlier analysis of about 590 of the donors, a V segment was called functional when productive rearrangements were above 56.7%, and segregating when the standard deviation between donors exceeded 5%. To diagnose cytomegalovirus status from the catalog of TCR beta chain sequences, a statistical classification framework was built. In a later analysis, V and J genes were assigned by comparing TCR nucleotide sequences against IMGT/GENE-DB human TR gene sequences. In a later analysis, CDR3 sequences and most-parsimonious VDJ recombination scenarios were assigned using the TCRdist pipeline. In a later analysis, every TCR beta chain was defined by the combination of its CDR3 amino acid sequence and its V-gene family, and reads without a unique V-gene family were dropped. As a way to deal with suspected cross-contamination and a sequencing artifact, a later analysis dropped 640 or so nucleotide sequences that were highly shared and had low generation probability. In a later analysis, a clonal expansion index was calculated for each public chain from normalized within-repertoire ranks of inferred template counts. In a later analysis, generation probabilities were computed with a VDJ recombination model fitted to out-of-frame rearrangements, and the resulting probabilities were checked against IGoR. In a later analysis, hypergeometric tests were used to score TCR-TCR, TCR-HLA and TCR-CMV co-occurrence, with a repertoire-size bias correction applied to TCR pairs. To estimate false discovery rates, a later analysis permuted the HLA or CMV assignments 20 times. In a later analysis, co-occurring TCRs were grouped using DBSCAN, with TCRdist sequence similarity added in when clustering inside HLA-allele-positive subsets. Repertoires with fewer than 30,000 or more than 120,000 public chains were left out of co-occurrence clustering, as were five repertoires with anomalous nucleotide sharing. Not all clones reach the TCRdb copy of this immuneACCESS table, which keeps in-frame sequences only. Checked studies attribute under half of the gap to unresolved V genes and leave the rest unexplained. The DNA gave D and trimming, while V, J and clone size come from that table. For this sample there are fewer than 80,000 clones; about 69% appear just once. In total, the top ten clones hold approximately 5% of the sample.

The sample belongs to a study of cytomegalovirus exposure and HLA in healthy donors (dated by TCRdb to between 2016 and 2019). Regarding the research as a whole: According to an earlier analysis of 450 to 650 of the donors, 150 million to 200 million T cells yielded approximately 120 million unique TCR beta sequences and around 300 Gb of sequence data. About 280 gigabases of sequencing data and 70 million to 100 million unique TCR sequences made up an early release that covered 500 to 700 HLA-typed donors. Of the roughly 400 genotyped donors, 70% to 90% were placed in the genetic ancestry cluster associated with self-reported Caucasian donors. The study was designed to test whether signatures of past pathogen exposure could be identified by cataloging public T cell receptors. The study used immunosequencing to profile the T cell repertoires of several hundred subjects and linked those repertoires to cytomegalovirus serostatus. A separate validation cohort of roughly 120 different subjects was used in addition to the 666-subject first cohort. The study combined high-throughput TCR immunosequencing, statistical association of individual TCRs with disease status, and machine learning to predict cytomegalovirus infection status. To study patterns of TCR occurrence, a later analysis re-analyzed previously published TCR beta repertoires from 650 to 750 donors and added high-resolution HLA genotyping. In the later analysis, no new phenotypic data were used to find candidate immune exposures; instead, reliance was placed on TCR beta sequences and their occurrence across donors. To decide whether each TCR beta V gene segment behaved as functional or pseudogenic, an earlier analysis of 587 of the donors relied on high-throughput TCR beta sequencing. Donor age, sex, ethnicity and CMV serostatus were compiled alongside the repertoire data. Genome-wide SNP genotypes for about 65% of the roughly 670 donors were used in a later genetic analysis, which treated that subset as a discovery cohort. Every discovery cohort repertoire had been produced on one sequencing platform. HLA typing covered class I and class II loci at four-digit resolution. The number of donors typed differed by locus, with 629-630 for A, B, C, DRB1 and DQB1, around 500 for DQA1, 600 to 610 for DPA1, and around 460 for DPB1. About five DR-DQ haplotypes were treated as single units for association and clustering because of strong linkage in the cohort. Among 300 to 450 genotyped donors of the cohort, an average of roughly 240,000 unique TCR beta nucleotide sequences were sequenced per donor, roughly 20% of them non-productive.

The CDR3 measures 14 amino acids from cysteine to phenylalanine. Only the CDR3 DNA is retained, 42 bases long and in frame from the first base. The germline V gene provides CDR1 MGHDK and CDR2 SYGVNS. Cut back by 3 bases and 4 bases, the V and J ends lie 13 bases apart. The cohort was made up of several hundred healthy bone marrow donors. All cohort members were sampled while nominally healthy, although unrecorded immune exposures were likely present. The donor was CMV seronegative and belonged to the group of 380 or so seronegative cohort members. A peripheral blood sample was collected from each donor, and TCR beta sequencing was performed on peripheral blood mononuclear cells. The Qiagen DNeasy Blood Extraction Kit was used to extract genomic DNA from the blood cell samples. The investigation overall reported the following: The only immune exposure information available for the cohort was CMV serostatus. At a false discovery rate of 0.05, a later analysis linked 16,951 TCR beta sequences to specific HLA alleles. An association between a missense DCLRE1C variant and V-gene and J-gene trimming of TCR beta chains was found in a later genetic analysis and replicated in an independent cohort. A further reported finding was that TCR beta sequences accurately predicted the HLA-A and HLA-B alleles for most subjects in the first cohort. According to a later genetic analysis, donors in an Asian-associated ancestry cluster had fewer N-insertions in productive TCRs than the approximately 650-donor mean. In an earlier analysis of more than 500 of the donors, most TCR beta V segments appeared in productive rearrangements about 87% or about 30% of the time, broadly matching IMGT annotations. A later analysis found that TCR association rates varied across HLA loci, with DRB1 alleles showing the most associated TCRs and HLA-C alleles the fewest. The earlier analysis of fewer than 750 of the donors excluded some 16 rarely observed V segments, including chromosome 9 orphons, because counts were too low. Linkage disequilibrium might explain the correlated functional status among segregating V segments, but an unknown experimental factor could not be ruled out. In the study, 150 to 200 TCR beta chains were listed as associated with cytomegalovirus. Because HLA typing was missing for some donors at each locus, association tests included only the typed subset. In this cohort, only TCR beta chains were sequenced, and detectable features were limited by the absence of alpha or paired-chain data. The authors suggested that the approach could potentially be extended to other disease states and immunological phenotypes. A later analysis found that most CMV-associated TCR beta chains appeared HLA-restricted, with HLA associations seemingly driven largely by CMV exposure. A later analysis reported that several top co-occurrence clusters appeared linked to parvovirus B19, influenza, CMV and Epstein-Barr virus. The 87-base-pair reads could not distinguish some IMGT-functional V segments, including TRBV6-2 and TRBV6-3, so those segments were excluded. A cluster of highly shared sequence variants was judged likely to represent a technical artifact of the sequencing pipeline. Cytomegalovirus status was reported to be diagnosed by the classifier with high specificity and sensitivity in both the original and validation cohorts. Compared with equally common non-associated chains, HLA-associated TCR beta chains in a later analysis were more clonally expanded and had lower generation probabilities. While some public TCRs were present in many individuals, most TCR sequences turned up only very rarely across donors. Assigning TCR associations to individual alleles was difficult when HLA alleles, especially DR and DQ, strongly co-occurred. In vitro tests confirmed that three of the cytomegalovirus-associated TCR beta chains recognize cytomegalovirus antigens. Roughly uniform sequencing depth across donors was assumed in presence/absence analyses, although this assumption may not hold.

The chain is assembled from TRBV25-1 and TRBJ2-7, with TRBD2 tentatively as D gene (6 bases match). Sequencing was done on a sample of PBMCs. This TCR derives from a woman under 40 in good health and CMV-seronegative. The DNA sequence is TGTGCCAGCAGTGACCAGGCAGGGAGGTACGAGCAGTACTTC. Translated, it reads CASSDQAGRYEQYF.